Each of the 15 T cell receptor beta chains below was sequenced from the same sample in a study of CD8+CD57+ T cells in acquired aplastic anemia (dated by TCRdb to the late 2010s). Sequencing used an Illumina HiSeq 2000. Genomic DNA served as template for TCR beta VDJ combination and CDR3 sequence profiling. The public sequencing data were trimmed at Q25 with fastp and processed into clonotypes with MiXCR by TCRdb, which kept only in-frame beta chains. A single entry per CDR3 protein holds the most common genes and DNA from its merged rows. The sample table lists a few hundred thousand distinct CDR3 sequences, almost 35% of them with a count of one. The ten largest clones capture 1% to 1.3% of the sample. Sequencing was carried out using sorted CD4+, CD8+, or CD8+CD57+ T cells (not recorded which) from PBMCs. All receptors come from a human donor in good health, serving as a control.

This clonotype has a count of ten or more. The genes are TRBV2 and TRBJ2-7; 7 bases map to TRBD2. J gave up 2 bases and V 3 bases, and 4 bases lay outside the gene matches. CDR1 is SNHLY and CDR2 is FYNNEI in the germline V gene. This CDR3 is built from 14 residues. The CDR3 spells CASSELADTYEQYF. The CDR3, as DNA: TGTGCCAGCAGTGAGCTAGCGGACACCTACGAGCAGTACTTC.

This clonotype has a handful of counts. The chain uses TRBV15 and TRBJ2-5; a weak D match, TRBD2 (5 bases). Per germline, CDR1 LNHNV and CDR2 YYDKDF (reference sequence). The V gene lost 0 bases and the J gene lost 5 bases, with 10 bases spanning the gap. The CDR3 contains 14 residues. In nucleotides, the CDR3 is TGTGCCACCAGCAGAGATCGGGGTCGGGAGACCCAGTACTTC. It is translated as CATSRDRGRETQYF.

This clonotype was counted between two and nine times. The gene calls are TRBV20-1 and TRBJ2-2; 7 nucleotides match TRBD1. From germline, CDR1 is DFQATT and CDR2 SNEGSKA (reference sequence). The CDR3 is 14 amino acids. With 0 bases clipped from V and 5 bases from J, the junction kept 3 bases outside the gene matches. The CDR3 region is CSARDTQGTGELFF. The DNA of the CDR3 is TGCAGTGCTAGAGATACACAGGGGACCGGGGAGCTGTTTTTT.

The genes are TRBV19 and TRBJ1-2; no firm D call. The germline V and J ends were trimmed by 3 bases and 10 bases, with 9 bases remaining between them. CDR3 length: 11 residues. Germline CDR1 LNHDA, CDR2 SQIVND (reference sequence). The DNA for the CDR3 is TGTGCCAGTAGTATCGGACTTGACTACACCTTC. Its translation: CASSIGLDYTF.

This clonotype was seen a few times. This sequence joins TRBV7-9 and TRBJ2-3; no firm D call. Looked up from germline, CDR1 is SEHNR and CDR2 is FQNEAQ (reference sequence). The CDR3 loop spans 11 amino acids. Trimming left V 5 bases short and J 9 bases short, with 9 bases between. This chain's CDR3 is CASSTGYTQYF. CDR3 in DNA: TGTGCCAGCAGCACGGGCTACACGCAGTATTTT.

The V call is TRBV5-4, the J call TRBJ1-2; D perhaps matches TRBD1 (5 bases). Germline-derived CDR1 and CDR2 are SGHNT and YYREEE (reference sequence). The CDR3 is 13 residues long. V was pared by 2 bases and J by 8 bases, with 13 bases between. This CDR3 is CASSFGPRAGYTF. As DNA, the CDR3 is TGTGCCAGCAGCTTCGGCCCCAGGGCGGGCTACACCTTC.

The CDR3 sequence: CASSSRAGLDTEAFF. In DNA form, the CDR3 reads TGTGCCAGCAGCTCCAGGGCAGGCTTGGACACTGAAGCTTTCTTT. The rearrangement links TRBV7-8 to TRBJ1-1; D is perhaps TRBD1 (5 bases). Germline V CDR1 and CDR2: SGHVS, FQNEAQ. This CDR3 has 15 residues. Trimming removed 4 bases at V and 3 bases at J, with 15 bases between.

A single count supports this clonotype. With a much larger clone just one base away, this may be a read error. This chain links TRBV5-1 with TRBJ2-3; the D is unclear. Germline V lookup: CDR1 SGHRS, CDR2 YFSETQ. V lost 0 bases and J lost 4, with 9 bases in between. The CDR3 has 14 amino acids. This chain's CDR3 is CASSLEGEADTQYF. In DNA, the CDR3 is TGCGCCAGCAGCTTGGAGGGCGAGGCAGATACGCAGTATTTT. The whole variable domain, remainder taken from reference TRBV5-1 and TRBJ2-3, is KAGVTQTPRYLIKTRGQQVTLSCSPISGHRSVSWYQQTPGQGLQFLFEYFSETQRNKGNFPGRFSGRQFSNSRSEMNVSTLELGDSALYLCASSLEGEADTQYFGPGTRLTVL.

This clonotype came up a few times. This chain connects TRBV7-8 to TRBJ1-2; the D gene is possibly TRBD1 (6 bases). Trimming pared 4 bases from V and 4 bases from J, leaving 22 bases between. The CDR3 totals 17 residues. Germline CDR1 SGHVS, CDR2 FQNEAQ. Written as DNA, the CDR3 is TGTGCCAGCAGCTCCTCAATTCTGGGGGGGCTGAGCTATGGCTACACCTTC. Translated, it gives CASSSSILGGLSYGYTF. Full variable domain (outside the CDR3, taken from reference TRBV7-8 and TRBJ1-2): GAGVSQSPRYKVAKRGQDVALRCDPISGHVSLFWYQQALGQGPEFLTYFQNEAQLDKSGLPSDRFFAERPEGSVSTLKIQRTQQEDSAVYLCASSSSILGGLSYGYTFGSGTRLTVV.

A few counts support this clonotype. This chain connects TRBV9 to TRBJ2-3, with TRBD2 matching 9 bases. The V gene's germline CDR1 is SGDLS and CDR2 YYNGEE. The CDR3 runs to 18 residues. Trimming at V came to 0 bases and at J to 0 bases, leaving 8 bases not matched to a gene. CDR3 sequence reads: CASSVATSTSGSTDTQYF. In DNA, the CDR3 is TGTGCCAGCAGCGTAGCTACATCGACTAGCGGAAGCACAGATACGCAGTATTTT.

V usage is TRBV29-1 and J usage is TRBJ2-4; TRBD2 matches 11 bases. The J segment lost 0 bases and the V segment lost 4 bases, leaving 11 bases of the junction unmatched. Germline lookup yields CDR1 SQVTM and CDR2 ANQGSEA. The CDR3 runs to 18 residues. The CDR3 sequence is CSVGEGLAGGIAKNIQYF. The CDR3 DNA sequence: TGCAGCGTTGGAGAAGGCCTAGCGGGAGGAATAGCCAAAAACATTCAGTACTTC.

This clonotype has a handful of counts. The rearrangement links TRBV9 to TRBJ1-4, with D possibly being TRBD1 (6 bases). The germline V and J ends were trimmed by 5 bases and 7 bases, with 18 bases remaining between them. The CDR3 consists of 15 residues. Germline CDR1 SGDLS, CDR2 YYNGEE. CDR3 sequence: CASSRPTGGGEKLFF. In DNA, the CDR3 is TGTGCCAGCAGTCGACCGACAGGAGGGGGTGAAAAACTGTTTTTT.

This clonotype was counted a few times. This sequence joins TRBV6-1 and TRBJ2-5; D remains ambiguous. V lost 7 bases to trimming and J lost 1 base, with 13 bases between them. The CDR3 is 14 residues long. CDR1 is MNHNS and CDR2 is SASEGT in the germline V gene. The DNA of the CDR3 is TGTGCCAGCACGTTGCACTATGTCCAAGAGACCCAGTACTTC. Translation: CASTLHYVQETQYF.

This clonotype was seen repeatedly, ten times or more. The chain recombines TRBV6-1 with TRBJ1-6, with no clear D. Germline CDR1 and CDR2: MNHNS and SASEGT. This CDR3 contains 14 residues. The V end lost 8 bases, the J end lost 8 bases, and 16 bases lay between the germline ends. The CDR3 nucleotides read TGTGCCAGCTGGGTTGGGAGATTCGATTCACCCCTCCACTTT. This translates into CASWVGRFDSPLHF.

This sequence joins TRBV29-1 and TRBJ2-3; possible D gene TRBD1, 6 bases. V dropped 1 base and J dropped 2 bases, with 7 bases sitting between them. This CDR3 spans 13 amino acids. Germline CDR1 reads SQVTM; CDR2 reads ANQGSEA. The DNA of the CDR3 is TGCAGCGTTGAAGGGACAGCCACAGATACGCAGTATTTT. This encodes CSVEGTATDTQYF.